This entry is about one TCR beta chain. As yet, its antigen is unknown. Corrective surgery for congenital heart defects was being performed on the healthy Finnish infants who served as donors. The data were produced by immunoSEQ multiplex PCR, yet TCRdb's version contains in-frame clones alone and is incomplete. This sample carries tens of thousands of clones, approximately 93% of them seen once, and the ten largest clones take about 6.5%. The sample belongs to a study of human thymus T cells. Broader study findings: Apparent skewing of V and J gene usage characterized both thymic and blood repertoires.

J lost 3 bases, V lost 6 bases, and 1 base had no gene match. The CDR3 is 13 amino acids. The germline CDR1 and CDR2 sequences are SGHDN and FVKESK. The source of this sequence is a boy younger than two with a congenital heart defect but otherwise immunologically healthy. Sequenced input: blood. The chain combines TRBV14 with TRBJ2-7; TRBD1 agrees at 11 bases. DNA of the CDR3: TGTGCCAGCAGAGGGACAGGGGGCTACGAGCAGTACTTC. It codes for CASRGTGGYEQYF.